Below, one TCR beta chain is given with its context. Antigen specificity is unknown. What was sequenced were expressed TCRB transcripts, since all of the isolated RNA had been reverse transcribed. Profiled with immunoSEQ multiplex PCR; TCRdb holds only in-frame clones, not every one. The sample includes about 150,000 clones, 10% to 13% of them seen just once. The trim removed 2 bases at V and 5 bases at J, leaving 5 bases unmatched. Looked up from germline, CDR1 is MDHEN and CDR2 is SYDVKM. The CDR3 is made up of 14 amino acids. This entry comes from a study of beta chain features in type 1 diabetes. Regarding the study as a whole: A possible short-template PCR bias applies equally to patients and controls. Patients with type 1 diabetes carried fewer insertions and had more deletions at their VDJ junctions. TCRB repertoires of naive, central memory and Treg cells appeared more similar among patients than among healthy donors. Within each of all four CD4+ subsets, Type 1 diabetes patients had TCRB CDR3s that were moderately but significantly shorter.

The sequence was collected from a man aged 30 to 45 with type 1 diabetes. The sequenced material came from central memory CD4+ T cells from blood. J is TRBJ2-5 and V is TRBV28, with TRBD1 matching 7 bases. CDR3 residues: CASSLGQVGETQYF. The CDR3 bases are TGTGCCAGCAGTTTAGGACAGGTCGGGGAGACCCAGTACTTC.